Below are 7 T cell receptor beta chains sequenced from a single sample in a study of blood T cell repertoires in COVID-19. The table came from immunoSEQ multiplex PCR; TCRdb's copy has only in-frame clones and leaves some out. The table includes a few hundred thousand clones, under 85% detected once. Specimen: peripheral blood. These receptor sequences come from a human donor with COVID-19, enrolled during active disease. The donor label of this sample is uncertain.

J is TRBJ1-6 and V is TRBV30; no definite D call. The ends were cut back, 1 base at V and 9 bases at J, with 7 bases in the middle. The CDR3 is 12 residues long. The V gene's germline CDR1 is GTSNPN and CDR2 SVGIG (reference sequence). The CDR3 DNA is TGTGCCTGGAGTGCGGGTTTTTCACCCCTCCACTTT. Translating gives CAWSAGFSPLHF.

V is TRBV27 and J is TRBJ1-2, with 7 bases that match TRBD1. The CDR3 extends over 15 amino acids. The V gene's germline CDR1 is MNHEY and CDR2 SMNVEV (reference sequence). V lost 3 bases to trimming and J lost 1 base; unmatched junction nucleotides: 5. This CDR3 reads CASSLDRRSNYGYTF. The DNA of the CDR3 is TGTGCCAGCAGTTTGGACAGGAGAAGTAACTATGGCTACACCTTC.

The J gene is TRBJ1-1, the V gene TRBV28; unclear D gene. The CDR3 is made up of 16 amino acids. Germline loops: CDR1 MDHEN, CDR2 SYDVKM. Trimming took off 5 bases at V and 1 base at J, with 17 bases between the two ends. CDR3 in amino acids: CASSPPAIGTNTEAFF. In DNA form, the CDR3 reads TGTGCCAGCAGTCCCCCCGCGATTGGTACGAACACTGAAGCTTTCTTT.

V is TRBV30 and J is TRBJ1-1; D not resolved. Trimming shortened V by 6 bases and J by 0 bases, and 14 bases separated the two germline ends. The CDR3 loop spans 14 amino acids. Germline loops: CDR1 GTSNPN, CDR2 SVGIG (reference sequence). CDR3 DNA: TGTGCCTGTTGGGCTGGTAATCTGAACACTGAAGCTTTCTTT. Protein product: CACWAGNLNTEAFF.

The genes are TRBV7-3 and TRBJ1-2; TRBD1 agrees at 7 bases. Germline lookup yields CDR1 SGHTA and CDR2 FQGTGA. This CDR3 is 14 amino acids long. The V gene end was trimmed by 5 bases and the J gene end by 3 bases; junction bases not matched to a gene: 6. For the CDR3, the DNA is TGTGCCAGCAGCCCCGACGGGACAGACTATGGCTACACCTTC. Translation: CASSPDGTDYGYTF. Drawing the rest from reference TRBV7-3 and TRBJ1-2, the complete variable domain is GAGVSQTPSNKVTEKGKYVELRCDPISGHTALYWYRQSLGQGPEFLIYFQGTGAADDSGLPNDRFFAVRPEGSVSTLKIQRTERGDSAVYLCASSPDGTDYGYTFGSGTRLTVV.

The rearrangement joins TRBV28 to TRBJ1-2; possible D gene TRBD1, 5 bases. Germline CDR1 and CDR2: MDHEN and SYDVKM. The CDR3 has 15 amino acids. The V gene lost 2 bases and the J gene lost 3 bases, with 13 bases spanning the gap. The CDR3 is CASSLGGVLDYGYTF. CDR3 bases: TGTGCCAGCAGTTTAGGAGGGGTGCTTGACTATGGCTACACCTTC.

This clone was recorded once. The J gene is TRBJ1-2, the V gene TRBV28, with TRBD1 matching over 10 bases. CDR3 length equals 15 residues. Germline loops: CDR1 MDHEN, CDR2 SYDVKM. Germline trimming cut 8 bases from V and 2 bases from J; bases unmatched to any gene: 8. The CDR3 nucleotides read TGTGCCAGCCGAAATGAGGGACAGGGGAACTATGGCTACACCTTC. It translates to CASRNEGQGNYGYTF.